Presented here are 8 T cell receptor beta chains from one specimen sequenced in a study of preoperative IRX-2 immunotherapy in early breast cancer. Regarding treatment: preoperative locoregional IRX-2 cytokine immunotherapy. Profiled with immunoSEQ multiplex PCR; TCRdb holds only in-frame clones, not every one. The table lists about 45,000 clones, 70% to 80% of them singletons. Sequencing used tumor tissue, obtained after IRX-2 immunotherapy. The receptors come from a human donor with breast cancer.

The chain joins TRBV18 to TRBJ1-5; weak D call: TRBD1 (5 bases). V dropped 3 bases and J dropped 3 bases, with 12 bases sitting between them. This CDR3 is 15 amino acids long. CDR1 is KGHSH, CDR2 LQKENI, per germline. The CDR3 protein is CASSPRDGHNQPQHF. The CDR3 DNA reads TGTGCCAGCTCACCGAGGGACGGCCACAATCAGCCCCAGCATTTT.

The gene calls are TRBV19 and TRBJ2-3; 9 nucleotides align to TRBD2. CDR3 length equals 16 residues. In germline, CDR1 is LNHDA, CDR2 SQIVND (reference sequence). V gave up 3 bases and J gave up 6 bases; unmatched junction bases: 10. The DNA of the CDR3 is TGTGCCAGTAGTATTGCCAGCGGGGGGATGTGGGATACGCAGTATTTT. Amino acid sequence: CASSIASGGMWDTQYF.

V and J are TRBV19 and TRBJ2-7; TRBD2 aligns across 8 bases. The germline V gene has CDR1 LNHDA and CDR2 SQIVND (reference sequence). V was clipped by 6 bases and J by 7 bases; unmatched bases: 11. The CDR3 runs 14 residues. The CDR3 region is CASSSGGLTLEQYF. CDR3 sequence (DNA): TGTGCCAGTAGCAGCGGGGGCCTCACTTTGGAGCAGTACTTC.

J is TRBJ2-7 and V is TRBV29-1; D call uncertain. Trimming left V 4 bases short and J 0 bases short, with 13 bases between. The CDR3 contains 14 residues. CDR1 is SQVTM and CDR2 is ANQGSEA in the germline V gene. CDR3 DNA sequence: TGCAGCGTTGTCGCGCGGCCCAGCTCCTACGAGCAGTACTTC. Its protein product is CSVVARPSSYEQYF.

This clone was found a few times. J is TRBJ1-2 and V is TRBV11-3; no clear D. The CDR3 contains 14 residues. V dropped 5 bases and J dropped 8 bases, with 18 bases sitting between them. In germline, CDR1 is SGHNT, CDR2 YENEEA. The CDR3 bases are TGTGCCAGCAGCATATTTATCGTGGGCCTAGGCTACACCTTC. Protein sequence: CASSIFIVGLGYTF.

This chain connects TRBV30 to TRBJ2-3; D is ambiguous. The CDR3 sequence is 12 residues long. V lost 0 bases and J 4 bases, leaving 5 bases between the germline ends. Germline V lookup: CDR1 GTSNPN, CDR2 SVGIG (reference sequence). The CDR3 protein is CAWSVLADTQYF. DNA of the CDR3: TGTGCCTGGAGTGTACTTGCAGATACGCAGTATTTT. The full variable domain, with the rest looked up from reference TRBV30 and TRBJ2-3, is SQTIHQWPATLVQPVGSPLSLECTVEGTSNPNLYWYRQAAGRGLQLLFYSVGIGQISSEVPQNLSASRPQDRQFILSSKKLLLSDSGFYLCAWSVLADTQYFGPGTRLTVL.

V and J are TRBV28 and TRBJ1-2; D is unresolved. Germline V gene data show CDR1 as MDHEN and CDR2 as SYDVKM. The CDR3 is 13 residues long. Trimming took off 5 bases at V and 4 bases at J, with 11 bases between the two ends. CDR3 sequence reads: CASSPGSVYGYTF. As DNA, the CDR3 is TGTGCCAGCAGTCCCGGGAGTGTCTATGGCTACACCTTC.

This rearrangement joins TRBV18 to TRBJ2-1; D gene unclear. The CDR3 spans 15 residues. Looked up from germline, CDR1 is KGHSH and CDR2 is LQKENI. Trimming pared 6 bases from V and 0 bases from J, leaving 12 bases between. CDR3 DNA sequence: TGTGCCAGCTCCCTCAAGGTCAGCTCCTACAATGAGCAGTTCTTC. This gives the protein CASSLKVSSYNEQFF. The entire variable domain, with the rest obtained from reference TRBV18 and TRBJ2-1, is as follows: NAGVMQNPRHLVRRRGQEARLRCSPMKGHSHVYWYRQLPEEGLKFMVYLQKENIIDESGMPKERFSAEFPKEGPSILRIQQVVRGDSAAYFCASSLKVSSYNEQFFGPGTRLTVL.